This T cell receptor (beta chain) derives from a study of a mutant IDH1 vaccine in newly diagnosed glioma. Repertoires were generated with immunoSEQ multiplex PCR, while TCRdb's copy carries only in-frame clones and drops some. The sample holds approximately 52,000 clones, 60% to 85% seen once. The CDR3 sequence is 14 residues long. Germline-derived CDR1 and CDR2 are SGHRS and YFSETQ. V was clipped by 4 bases and J by 4 bases, with 12 bases between them. Time point reported: baseline, week 1 (first vaccination visit). Indicated treatment: pre-vaccination baseline after standard-of-care therapy. Sequencing used PBMCs, obtained from a glioma patient treated with radiotherapy, temozolomide or both. The rearrangement joins TRBV5-1 to TRBJ2-1; perhaps TRBD1 as D (5 bases). The clonotype was recovered from a woman aged 40 to 50 with glioma. CDR3 sequence reads: CASSPDSIYNEQFF. As DNA, the CDR3 is TGCGCCAGCAGCCCAGACAGTATTTACAATGAGCAGTTCTTC.